The text below deals with one TCR beta chain. Germline V gene sequence: CDR1 MDHEN, CDR2 SYDVKM. V dropped 7 bases and J dropped 4; count of bases not matched to a gene: 6. This CDR3 is 14 amino acids long. PCR employed 60 Vbeta and 13 Jbeta primers. Some clones are missing from TCRdb's copy, which holds only in-frame ones; the method was immunoSEQ multiplex PCR. The sample comprises about 50,000 clones, roughly four fifths of which are singletons, and less than 3% rests with the top ten. This specimen comes from a study of cytomegalovirus exposure and HLA in healthy donors. The clonotype was recovered from a woman in her thirties or forties in good health and CMV-seropositive. The rearrangement links TRBV28 to TRBJ2-2; 7 bases are shared with TRBD1. Specimen: PBMCs. The chain's CDR3 is CASTRQGGTGELFF. The CDR3 nucleotides read TGTGCCAGCACCCGACAGGGCGGCACCGGGGAGCTGTTTTTT.